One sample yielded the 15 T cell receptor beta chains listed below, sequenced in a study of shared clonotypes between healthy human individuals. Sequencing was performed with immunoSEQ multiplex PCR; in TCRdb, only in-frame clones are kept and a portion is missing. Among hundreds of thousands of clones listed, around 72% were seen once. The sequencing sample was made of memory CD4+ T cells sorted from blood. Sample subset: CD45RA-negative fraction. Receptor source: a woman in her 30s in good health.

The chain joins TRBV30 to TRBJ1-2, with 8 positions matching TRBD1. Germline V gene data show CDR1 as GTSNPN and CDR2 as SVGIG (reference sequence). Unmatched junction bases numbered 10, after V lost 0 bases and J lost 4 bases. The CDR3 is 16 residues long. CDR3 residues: CAWSVLSGGDSYGYTF. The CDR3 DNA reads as TGTGCCTGGAGTGTACTATCAGGGGGCGATTCCTATGGCTACACCTTC.

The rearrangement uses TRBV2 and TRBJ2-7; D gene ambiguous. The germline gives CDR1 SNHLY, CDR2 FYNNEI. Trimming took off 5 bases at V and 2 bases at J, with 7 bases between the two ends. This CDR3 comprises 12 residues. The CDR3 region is CASSSYAYEQYF. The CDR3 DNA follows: TGTGCCAGCAGTTCATATGCCTACGAGCAGTACTTC.

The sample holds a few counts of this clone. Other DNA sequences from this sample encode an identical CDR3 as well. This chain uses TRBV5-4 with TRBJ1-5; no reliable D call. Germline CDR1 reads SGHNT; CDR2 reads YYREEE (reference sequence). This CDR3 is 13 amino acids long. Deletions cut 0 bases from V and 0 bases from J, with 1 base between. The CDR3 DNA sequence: TGTGCCAGCAGCTTGGGTAGCAATCAGCCCCAGCATTTT. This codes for CASSLGSNQPQHF.

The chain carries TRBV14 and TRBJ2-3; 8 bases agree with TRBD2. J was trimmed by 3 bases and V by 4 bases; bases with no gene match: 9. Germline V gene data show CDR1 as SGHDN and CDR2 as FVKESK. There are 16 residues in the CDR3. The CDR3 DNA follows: TGTGCCAGCAGCCGAATAGCGGGACTGGGGACAGATACGCAGTATTTT. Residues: CASSRIAGLGTDTQYF.

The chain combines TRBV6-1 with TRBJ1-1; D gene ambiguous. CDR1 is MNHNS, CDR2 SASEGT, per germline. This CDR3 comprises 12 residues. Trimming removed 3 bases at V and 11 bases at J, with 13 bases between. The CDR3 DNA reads TGTGCCAGCAGTGAGGGGTCGACGACGGCTTTCTTT. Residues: CASSEGSTTAFF.

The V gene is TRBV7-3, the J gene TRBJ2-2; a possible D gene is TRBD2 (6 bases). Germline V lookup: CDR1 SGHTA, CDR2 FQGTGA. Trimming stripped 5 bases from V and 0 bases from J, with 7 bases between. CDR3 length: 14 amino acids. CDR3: CASSRGTNTGELFF. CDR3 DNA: TGTGCCAGCAGCCGCGGGACGAACACCGGGGAGCTGTTTTTT.

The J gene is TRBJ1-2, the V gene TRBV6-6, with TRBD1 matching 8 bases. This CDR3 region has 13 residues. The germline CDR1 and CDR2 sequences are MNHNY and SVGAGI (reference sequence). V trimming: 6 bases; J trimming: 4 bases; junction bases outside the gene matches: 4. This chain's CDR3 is CASRQGAVYGYTF. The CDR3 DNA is TGTGCCAGCAGGCAGGGGGCTGTCTATGGCTACACCTTC.

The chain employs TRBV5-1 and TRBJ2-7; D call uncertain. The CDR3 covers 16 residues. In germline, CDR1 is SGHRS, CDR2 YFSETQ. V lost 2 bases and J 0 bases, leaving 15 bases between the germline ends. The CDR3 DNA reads TGCGCCAGCAGCTTAAGTTATGGAGACATCTCCTACGAGCAGTACTTC. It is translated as CASSLSYGDISYEQYF.

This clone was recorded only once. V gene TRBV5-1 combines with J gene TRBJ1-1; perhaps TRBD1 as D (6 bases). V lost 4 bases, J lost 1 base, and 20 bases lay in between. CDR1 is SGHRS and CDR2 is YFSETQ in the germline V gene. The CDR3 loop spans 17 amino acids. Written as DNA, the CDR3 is TGCGCCAGCAGCCGGGCGGGGGCGAAAGTATCGAACACTGAAGCTTTCTTT. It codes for CASSRAGAKVSNTEAFF.

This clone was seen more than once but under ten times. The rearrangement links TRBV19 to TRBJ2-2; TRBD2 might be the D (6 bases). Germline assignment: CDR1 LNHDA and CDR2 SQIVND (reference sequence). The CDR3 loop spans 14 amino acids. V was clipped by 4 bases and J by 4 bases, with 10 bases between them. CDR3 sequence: CASSTRGITGELFF. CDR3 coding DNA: TGTGCCAGTAGTACCCGGGGGATCACCGGGGAGCTGTTTTTT.

CDR3 nucleotides: TGTGCCAGCAGCGGGTCGCCGACAGATACGCAGTATTTT. Encoded protein: CASSGSPTDTQYF. The gene calls are TRBV7-2 and TRBJ2-3; no reliable D call. The CDR3 has 13 residues. Germline V gives CDR1 SGHTA, CDR2 FQGNSA. V lost 5 bases and J lost 3, with 9 bases in between.

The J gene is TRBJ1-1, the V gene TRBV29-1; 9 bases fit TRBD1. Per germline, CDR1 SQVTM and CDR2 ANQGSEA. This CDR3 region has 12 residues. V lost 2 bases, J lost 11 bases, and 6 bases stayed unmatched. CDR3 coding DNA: TGCAGCGTTGAAACACAGGGGGCAGGGGCTTTCTTT. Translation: CSVETQGAGAFF.

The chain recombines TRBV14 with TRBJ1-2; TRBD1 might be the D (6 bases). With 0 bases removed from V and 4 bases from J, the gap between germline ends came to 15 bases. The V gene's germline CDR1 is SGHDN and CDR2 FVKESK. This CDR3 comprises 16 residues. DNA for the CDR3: TGTGCCAGCAGCCAAGAGGTAGAGGGGGAGGCCTATGGCTACACCTTC. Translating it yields CASSQEVEGEAYGYTF.

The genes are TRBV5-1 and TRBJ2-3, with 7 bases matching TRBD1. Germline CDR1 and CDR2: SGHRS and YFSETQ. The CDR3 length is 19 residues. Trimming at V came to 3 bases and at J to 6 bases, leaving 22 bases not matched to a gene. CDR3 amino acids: CASSSNAYKAGGPLDTQYF. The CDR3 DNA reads TGCGCCAGCAGCTCTAATGCCTACAAGGCAGGGGGTCCGCTGGATACGCAGTATTTT.

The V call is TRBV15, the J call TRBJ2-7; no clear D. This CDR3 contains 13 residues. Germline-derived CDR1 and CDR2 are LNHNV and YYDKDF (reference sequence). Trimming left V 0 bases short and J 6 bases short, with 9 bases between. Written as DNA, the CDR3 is TGTGCCACCAGCAGAGAAGTTGGTGTCGAGCAGTACTTC. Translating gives CATSREVGVEQYF.